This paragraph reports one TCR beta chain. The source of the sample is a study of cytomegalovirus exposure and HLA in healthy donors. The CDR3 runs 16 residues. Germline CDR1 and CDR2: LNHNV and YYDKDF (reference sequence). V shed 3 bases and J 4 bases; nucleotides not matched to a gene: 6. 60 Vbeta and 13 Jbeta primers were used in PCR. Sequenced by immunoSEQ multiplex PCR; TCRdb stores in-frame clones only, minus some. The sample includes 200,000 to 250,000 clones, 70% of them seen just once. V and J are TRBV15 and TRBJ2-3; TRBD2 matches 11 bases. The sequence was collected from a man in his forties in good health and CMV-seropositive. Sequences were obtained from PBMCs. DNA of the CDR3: TGTGCCACCAGCAGGTTACTAGCGGGGGTCGCAGATACGCAGTATTTT. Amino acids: CATSRLLAGVADTQYF.